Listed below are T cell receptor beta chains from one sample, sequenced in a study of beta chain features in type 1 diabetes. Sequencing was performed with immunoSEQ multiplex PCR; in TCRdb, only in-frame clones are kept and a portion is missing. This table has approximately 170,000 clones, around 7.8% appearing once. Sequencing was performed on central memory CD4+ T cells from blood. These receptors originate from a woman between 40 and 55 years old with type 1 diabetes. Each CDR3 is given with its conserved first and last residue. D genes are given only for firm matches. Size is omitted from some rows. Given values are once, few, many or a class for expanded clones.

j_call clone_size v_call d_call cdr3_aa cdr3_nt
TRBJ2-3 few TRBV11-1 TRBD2 CASSIRLAGSTDTQYF TGTGCCAGCAGCATACGACTAGCGGGGAGCACAGATACGCAGTATTTT
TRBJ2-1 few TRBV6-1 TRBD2 CASTRGTSGYNEQFF TGTGCCAGCACCCGAGGGACTAGCGGATACAATGAGCAGTTCTTC
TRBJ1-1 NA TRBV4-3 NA CASSQAGRMNTEAFF TGCGCCAGCAGCCAAGCGGGAAGGATGAACACTGAAGCTTTCTTT
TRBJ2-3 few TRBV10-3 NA CAISLSTDTQYF TGTGCCATCAGCCTATCCACAGATACGCAGTATTTT
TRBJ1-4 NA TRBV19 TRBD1 CASGVRTGNEKLFF TGTGCCAGTGGCGTCAGGACAGGGAACGAAAAACTGTTTTTT
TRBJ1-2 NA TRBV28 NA CASSSGVNYGYTF TGTGCCAGCAGTTCCGGAGTTAATTATGGCTACACCTTC
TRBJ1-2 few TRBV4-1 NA CASSNLMGANYGYTF TGCGCCAGCAGCAACCTCATGGGGGCCAACTATGGCTACACCTTC
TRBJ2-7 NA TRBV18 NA CASSPFGLIYEQYF TGTGCCAGCTCACCATTTGGACTGATCTACGAGCAGTACTTC
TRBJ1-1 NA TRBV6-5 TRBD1 CASRHGQVFPEAFF TGTGCCAGCAGGCATGGACAGGTCTTCCCTGAAGCTTTCTTT
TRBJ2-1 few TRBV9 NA CASSQRDSSYNEQFF TGTGCCAGCAGCCAACGGGACTCCTCCTACAATGAGCAGTTCTTC
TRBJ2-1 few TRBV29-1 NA CSVVPSSYNEQFF TGCAGCGTTGTCCCGAGCTCCTACAATGAGCAGTTCTTC
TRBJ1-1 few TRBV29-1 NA CSARTHYMNTEAFF TGCAGCGCCCGGACACACTACATGAACACTGAAGCTTTCTTT
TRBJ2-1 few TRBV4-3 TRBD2 CASSQDAGGSYNEQFF TGCGCCAGCAGCCAAGACGCGGGAGGCTCCTACAATGAGCAGTTCTTC
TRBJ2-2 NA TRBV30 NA CAWSRTGELFF TGTGCCTGGAGCCGTACCGGGGAGCTGTTTTTT
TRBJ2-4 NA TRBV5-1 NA CASSLMPGEAKNIQYF TGCGCCAGCAGCTTGATGCCAGGGGAGGCCAAAAACATTCAGTACTTC
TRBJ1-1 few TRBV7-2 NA CASSLGRDATEAFF TGTGCCAGCAGCTTAGGCAGGGATGCTACTGAAGCTTTCTTT
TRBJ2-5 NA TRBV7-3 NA CASSPITGEREETQYF TGTGCCAGCAGCCCTATTACCGGGGAAAGGGAGGAGACCCAGTACTTC
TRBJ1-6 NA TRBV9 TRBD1 CASSAHLDRGGNSPLHF TGTGCCAGCAGCGCCCACCTGGACAGGGGAGGTAATTCACCCCTCCACTTT
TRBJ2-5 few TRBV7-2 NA CASSLGQALATQYF TGTGCCAGCAGCTTAGGACAGGCGTTAGCGACCCAGTACTTC
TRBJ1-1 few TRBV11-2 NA CASSPRRAGITEAFF TGTGCCAGCAGCCCTAGGAGGGCAGGGATCACTGAAGCTTTCTTT
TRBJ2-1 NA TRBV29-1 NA CSVVRDYNEQFF TGCAGCGTTGTAAGAGACTACAATGAGCAGTTCTTC
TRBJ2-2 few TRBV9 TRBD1 CASSVVGTGFPGELFF TGTGCCAGCAGCGTAGTTGGGACAGGGTTCCCCGGGGAGCTGTTTTTT
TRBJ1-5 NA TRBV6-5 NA CATQPPGMGSQPQHF TGTGCCACCCAACCGCCGGGGATGGGGAGTCAGCCCCAGCATTTT
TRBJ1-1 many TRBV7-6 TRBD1 CASSLGAAQGAYTEAFF TGTGCCAGCAGCTTAGGGGCCGCACAGGGGGCGTACACTGAAGCTTTCTTT
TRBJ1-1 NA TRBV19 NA CASSTREGQPNTEAFF TGTGCCAGTAGTACCAGAGAAGGACAGCCGAACACTGAAGCTTTCTTT
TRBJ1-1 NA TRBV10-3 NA CAISESMAGGEAFF TGTGCCATCAGTGAGTCGATGGCAGGTGGGGAAGCTTTCTTT
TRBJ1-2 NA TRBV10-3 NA CAITGPREYGYTF TGTGCCATCACGGGCCCTCGGGAATATGGCTACACCTTC
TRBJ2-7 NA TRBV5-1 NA CASSLNPGRGDEQYF TGCGCCAGCAGCTTGAACCCAGGCAGGGGCGACGAGCAGTACTTC
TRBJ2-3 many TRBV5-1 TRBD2 CASSLASSGSSDTQYF TGCGCCAGCAGCTTGGCGTCTAGCGGGAGTTCAGATACGCAGTATTTT
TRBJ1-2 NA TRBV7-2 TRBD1 CASRTTGGAIYGYTF TGTGCCAGCAGAACCACAGGGGGCGCCATCTATGGCTACACCTTC
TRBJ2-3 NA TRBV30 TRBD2 CAWSQGLAGGPSTDTQYF TGTGCCTGGAGTCAAGGGCTAGCGGGAGGGCCTTCCACAGATACGCAGTATTTT
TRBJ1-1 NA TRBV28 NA CASRNRVRGTEAFF TGTGCCAGCAGGAACAGGGTTCGGGGTACTGAAGCTTTCTTT
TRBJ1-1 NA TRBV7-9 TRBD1 CASKTGVATEAFF TGTGCCAGCAAGACAGGGGTGGCCACTGAAGCTTTCTTT
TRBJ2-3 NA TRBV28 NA CASSLFGQIQYF TGTGCCAGCAGTTTATTTGGGCAGATTCAGTATTTT
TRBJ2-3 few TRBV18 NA CASSQLANTDTQYF TGTGCCAGCTCGCAGCTAGCAAACACAGATACGCAGTATTTT
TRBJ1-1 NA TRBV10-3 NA CAIKVTLNTEAFF TGTGCCATCAAAGTGACATTGAACACTGAAGCTTTCTTT
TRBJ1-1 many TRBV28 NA CASTPWQDTPEAFF TGTGCCAGCACCCCATGGCAGGACACACCTGAAGCTTTCTTT
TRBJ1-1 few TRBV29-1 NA CSVEARGGGSTEAFF TGCAGCGTTGAGGCCCGCGGGGGCGGGAGCACTGAAGCTTTCTTT
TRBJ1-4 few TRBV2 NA CASSKSGGANEKLFF TGTGCCAGCAGTAAATCCGGGGGGGCGAATGAAAAACTGTTTTTT
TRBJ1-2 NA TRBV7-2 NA CASSLNRGGDGGYTF TGTGCCAGCAGCTTAAATCGAGGAGGGGACGGGGGCTACACCTTC
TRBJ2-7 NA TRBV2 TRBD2 CASSGSGGRYEQYF TGTGCCAGCAGTGGCTCGGGAGGGCGGTACGAGCAGTACTTC
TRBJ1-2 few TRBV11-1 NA CASSQAGQNYGYTF TGTGCCAGCTCTCAAGCGGGCCAGAACTATGGCTACACCTTC
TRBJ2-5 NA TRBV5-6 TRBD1 CASRPQGYPFQETQYF TGTGCCAGCAGACCACAGGGGTACCCCTTCCAGGAGACCCAGTACTTC